The text below deals with one TCR beta chain. The data originate from a study of blood T cell repertoires in COVID-19. Study-wide context: The study drew acute and convalescent COVID-19 samples from the United States, Italy and Spain. Sources were T cells, B-cell-depleted T cells, or PBMCs; the material itself was cDNA or gDNA.

CDR3 size: 15 residues. The V and J ends lost 0 bases and 9 bases respectively, with 12 bases between them. The germline V gene encodes CDR1 LNHNV and CDR2 YYDKDF (reference sequence). Per the original methods: Amplification of reference gene primers provided the estimated nucleated cell counts. The assay was immunoSEQ multiplex PCR, and TCRdb's table has in-frame clones only and misses some. The DNA was the basis for D and trimming; V, J and clone size are from that table. The sample shows approximately 200,000 clones, less than 90% of them seen only once. Seattle patient enrollment occurred during active infection, with longitudinal follow-up thereafter.

The sequence came from a woman aged 80 or over with COVID-19, enrolled during active disease. The sequencing sample was made of peripheral blood. J is TRBJ1-6 and V is TRBV15, with TRBD1 as a possible D gene (6 bases). This CDR3 is CATSRDGRGGSPLHF. The DNA for the CDR3 is TGTGCCACCAGCAGAGACGGCAGGGGCGGTTCACCCCTCCACTTT.